One sample yielded the 5 T cell receptor beta chains listed below, sequenced in a study of T cell responses to AZD1222 COVID-19 vaccine. The repertoire was sequenced with immunoSEQ multiplex PCR; TCRdb's copy has only in-frame clones and lacks some. This sample has roughly 100,000 clones; 80% to 90% occur once, and the top ten carry around 9%. Sequencing was performed on peripheral blood, taken on day 0 of AZD1222 vaccination. These receptors came from an adult in good health.

This chain uses TRBV5-1 with TRBJ2-1; 13 nucleotides match TRBD2. The CDR3 has 15 residues. Germline V gives CDR1 SGHRS, CDR2 YFSETQ. The V segment lost 6 bases and the J segment 7 bases; nucleotides outside the gene matches: 7. The CDR3 reads CASKIGTSGNNEQFF. The DNA for the CDR3 is TGCGCCAGCAAAATCGGGACTAGCGGGAATAATGAGCAGTTCTTC.

J is TRBJ2-1 and V is TRBV5-4; 10 bases agree with TRBD2. CDR3 length: 19 residues. Germline lookup yields CDR1 SGHNT and CDR2 YYREEE (reference sequence). The junction had 16 bases not matched to a gene; V was cut back by 0 bases and J by 7 bases. For the CDR3, the DNA is TGTGCCAGCAGCTTGGAGGGTTGGGTAGCGGGGGGCCTAGGGAATGAGCAGTTCTTC. Residues: CASSLEGWVAGGLGNEQFF.

The J gene is TRBJ1-2, the V gene TRBV27; D may be TRBD1 (5 bases). With 8 bases removed from V and 4 bases from J, the gap between germline ends came to 14 bases. The CDR3 covers 13 residues. Germline V gene data show CDR1 as MNHEY and CDR2 as SMNVEV (reference sequence). This CDR3 reads CASSFSGGYGYTF. CDR3 DNA: TGTGCCAGCTCCTTCTCTGGGGGCTATGGCTACACCTTC.

The chain joins TRBV20-1 to TRBJ1-4, with D hard to call. The CDR3 contains 13 residues. Germline V CDR1 and CDR2: DFQATT, SNEGSKA (reference sequence). Trimming removed 4 bases at V and 8 bases at J, with 14 bases between. CDR3 nucleotide sequence: TGCAGTGCTAATGAGGGAGGTGAGGAAAAACTGTTTTTT. This translates into CSANEGGEEKLFF.

V and J are TRBV19 and TRBJ2-5, with a possible D match to TRBD2 (6 bases). Germline V CDR1 and CDR2: LNHDA, SQIVND (reference sequence). CDR3 length: 17 residues. Trimming took 3 bases from V and 5 from J, leaving 22 bases between them. The CDR3 region has the DNA TGTGCCAGTAGTATCACATATGGGGGAAAAGGAGGGGAGACCCAGTACTTC. The encoded protein is CASSITYGGKGGETQYF.